Listed here are 10 T cell receptor beta chains from one sample, sequenced in a study of T-cell reconstitution after alpha-beta-depleted transplantation in children. Unique molecular identifiers were incorporated when the TCRbeta library was constructed. TCRdb re-called the PCR reads with MiXCR, one entry per CDR3 protein. This table has just over 950,000 distinct CDR3 sequences, roughly 29% appearing once. The sequences come from PBMCs, mostly from graft donor cells, collected 360 days after TCRalphabeta/CD19-depleted stem cell transplant. The receptors were sampled from a boy under three years old who had a stem cell transplant for SCID, so the T cells may come from the graft donor.

J is TRBJ1-5 and V is TRBV7-2; D not certain. The germline V gene encodes CDR1 SGHTA and CDR2 FQGNSA. V lost 1 base, J lost 0 bases, and 10 bases lay in between. The CDR3 spans 16 residues. CDR3: CASSLDISSSNQPQHF. As DNA, the CDR3 is TGTGCCAGCAGCTTAGATATCTCTTCTAGCAATCAGCCCCAGCATTTT.

The rearrangement joins TRBV9 to TRBJ2-3; TRBD2 matches 10 bases. The V and J ends lost 4 bases and 0 bases, in that order; junction bases with no gene match: 5. CDR3 length: 16 amino acids. Germline CDR1 and CDR2: SGDLS and YYNGEE. For the CDR3, the DNA is TGTGCCAGCAGCTTCGGACTAGCGGCTAGCACAGATACGCAGTATTTT. Translating gives CASSFGLAASTDTQYF.

The CDR3 here is CASRPELTDTQYF. The CDR3 DNA reads TGCGCCAGCAGGCCCGAACTCACAGATACGCAGTATTTT. The genes are TRBV5-1 and TRBJ2-3, with no clear D. The CDR3 covers 13 residues. Trimming removed 5 bases from V and 2 bases from J, with 9 bases in between. Germline assignment: CDR1 SGHRS and CDR2 YFSETQ.

This sequence joins TRBV12-3 or TRBV12-4 and TRBJ2-1; the D is unclear. CDR3 length: 13 residues. The ends were cut back, 6 bases at V and 1 base at J, with 7 bases in the middle. The chain's CDR3 is CASRKTSYNEQFF. For the CDR3, the DNA is TGTGCCAGCAGAAAAACTTCCTACAATGAGCAGTTCTTC.

This clonotype came up many times. The chain is built from TRBV15 and TRBJ2-5; D unresolved. Trimming shortened V by 3 bases and J by 5 bases, and 16 bases separated the two germline ends. Germline V gene lookup returns CDR1 LNHNV and CDR2 YYDKDF (reference sequence). The CDR3 contains 15 residues. CDR3 sequence (DNA): TGTGCCACCAGCAGTCCACGCGTAGTTGGGGAGACCCAGTACTTC. Its protein product is CATSSPRVVGETQYF.

This clonotype occurred a few times. The chain uses TRBV12-3 or TRBV12-4 and TRBJ1-2; the D is unclear. The CDR3 sequence is 13 residues long. The ends were cut back, 0 bases at V and 8 bases at J, with 10 bases in the middle. The CDR3 region has the DNA TGTGCCAGCAGTTTAGCGTCCCAATCGGGCTACACCTTC. Protein: CASSLASQSGYTF.

This clonotype turned up a few times. The chain recombines TRBV7-6 with TRBJ2-7, with D hard to call. In germline, CDR1 is SGHVS, CDR2 FNYEAQ. Trimming cost V 1 base and J 0 bases, with 22 bases left between them. The CDR3 extends over 19 amino acids. CDR3 nucleotide sequence: TGTGCCAGCAGCTTAGATTCGGCAGGTTGGGCAAAGAGCTCCTACGAGCAGTACTTC. Its protein is CASSLDSAGWAKSSYEQYF.

This clonotype was seen more than once but under ten times. J is TRBJ2-3 and V is TRBV6-5; 7 bases agree with TRBD2. V trimming: 0 bases; J trimming: 3 bases; junction bases outside the gene matches: 6. CDR1 MNHEY and CDR2 SVGAGI come from the germline V gene. The CDR3 runs 16 residues. The CDR3 loop reads CASSYSARGNTDTQYF. CDR3 in DNA: TGTGCCAGCAGTTACTCAGCGCGGGGGAATACAGATACGCAGTATTTT.

The V call is TRBV20-1, the J call TRBJ2-3; 7 bases align to TRBD1. This CDR3 is 14 amino acids long. Germline trimming cut 0 bases from V and 6 bases from J; bases unmatched to any gene: 6. Germline V gene sequence: CDR1 DFQATT, CDR2 SNEGSKA (reference sequence). The CDR3 DNA follows: TGCAGTGCTAGAGATCCCAACAGGGGTGATACGCAGTATTTT. It yields the protein CSARDPNRGDTQYF.

V usage is TRBV5-6 and J usage is TRBJ2-1, with 9 bases lining up with TRBD1. The germline gives CDR1 SGHDT, CDR2 YYEEEE. The J segment lost 8 bases and the V segment lost 4 bases, leaving 10 bases of the junction unmatched. The CDR3 totals 15 residues. DNA for the CDR3: TGTGCCAGCAGCCAGGCCGGGACAGGGCTGCATGAGCAGTTCTTC. It encodes CASSQAGTGLHEQFF.